This TCR beta chain was identified in a study of Ad26.COV2.S vaccination and SARS-CoV-2 variants. Background on the study: Dosing was one shot or two shots 56 days apart. Overall study results and limits: Following vaccination, spike-specific CD8+ and CD4+ T cell responses reportedly exhibited substantial breadth.

The CDR3 consists of 15 residues. The V and J ends lost 5 bases and 5 bases respectively, with 18 bases between them. Germline V gives CDR1 SGHTA, CDR2 FQGNSA. Treatment: some 20 received Ad26.COV2.S at low or high dose, single or two shots; roughly five received placebo; per-sample allocation not given. Vaccine and placebo recipients were sampled on day 63 after the first injection. The vaccine antigen was prefusion-stabilized Wuhan SARS-CoV-2 spike. This clone has just one count. Its antigen is unknown. TCRdb keeps only in-frame clones here, not all; method: immunoSEQ multiplex PCR. The sample has over 400,000 clones; about nine tenths are singletons.

The rearrangement uses TRBV7-2 and TRBJ2-5; the D call may be TRBD1 or TRBD2 (5 bases each). Sequencing was performed on peripheral blood, taken in a trial of Ad26.COV2.S vaccine versus placebo. The sequence was obtained from a person between 18 and 65 years old who received the Ad26.COV2.S COVID-19 vaccine or a placebo. The CDR3: CASSRRGRSEETQYF. The CDR3 DNA sequence: TGTGCCAGCAGCCGCCGGGGACGCAGCGAGGAGACCCAGTACTTC.